A single sample is the source of the 19 T cell receptor beta chains below, sequenced in a study of memory CD8 T cells in hepatitis C reinfection. Assay used: immunoSEQ multiplex PCR; TCRdb lists only in-frame clones, some missing. The table includes about 43,000 clones, approximately 89% detected once. Time point specified: late/post reinfection, 12 to 24 weeks after detection. The sorted cells went straight to TCR sequencing with no prior in vitro expansion. Sample: naive CD8+ T cells sorted from blood. These receptors were collected from a man between 18 and 29 years old with hepatitis C virus infection.

About this clone itself: The sample holds other DNA sequences that translate to the same CDR3. CDR3 protein: CASRVQGAGEQYF. For the CDR3, the DNA is TGTGCCAGCAGAGTCCAGGGGGCGGGTGAGCAGTACTTC. V and J are TRBV28 and TRBJ2-7; 8 positions agree with TRBD1. Germline values: CDR1 MDHEN, CDR2 SYDVKM. The trim removed 6 bases at V and 7 bases at J, leaving 8 bases unmatched. This CDR3 contains 13 residues.

V gene TRBV6-1 combines with J gene TRBJ2-7; D gene ambiguous. This CDR3 has 14 residues. V was clipped by 6 bases and J by 3 bases, with 15 bases between them. The germline V gene has CDR1 MNHNS and CDR2 SASEGT. In nucleotides, the CDR3 is TGTGCCAGCAGCCCTAACGGGCCCGACTACGAGCAGTACGTC. This codes for CASSPNGPDYEQYV.

This clone was seen more than once but under ten times. The chain couples TRBV23-1 to TRBJ1-5; D is uncertain. TRBV23-1 carries the ORF label, with uncertain function. The CDR3 is made up of 16 amino acids. Trimming left V 0 bases short and J 1 base short, with 10 bases between. CDR3 region: CASSQSKEGSNQPQHF. DNA of the CDR3: TGCGCCAGCAGTCAATCGAAGGAGGGCAGCAATCAGCCCCAGCATTTT.

The chain uses TRBV6-1 and TRBJ2-3; D might be TRBD2 (6 bases). V lost 4 bases to trimming and J lost 0 bases, with 11 bases between them. The germline CDR1 and CDR2 sequences are MNHNS and SASEGT. The CDR3 extends over 15 amino acids. The CDR3 DNA reads TGTGCCAGCAGTGGACGGGACTTTAGCACAGATACGCAGTATTTT. Residues: CASSGRDFSTDTQYF.

The chain recombines TRBV28 with TRBJ1-5; D not certain. V was cut by 8 bases and J by 2 bases, with 10 bases left in between. The CDR3 totals 13 residues. CDR1 is MDHEN, CDR2 SYDVKM, per germline. The CDR3 sequence is CASGFTGNQPQHF. The CDR3 DNA reads TGTGCCAGCGGGTTCACAGGCAATCAGCCCCAGCATTTT.

The chain employs TRBV7-9 and TRBJ1-6; 11 bases agree with TRBD1. CDR1 and CDR2 (germline): SEHNR, FQNEAQ (reference sequence). This CDR3 has 14 residues. With 6 bases clipped from V and 10 bases from J, the junction kept 5 bases outside the gene matches. CDR3: CASRRTGGESPLHF. In DNA form, the CDR3 reads TGTGCCAGCAGGCGGACAGGGGGCGAGTCACCCCTCCACTTT.

The CDR3 protein is CASSGTGVNTGELFF. The CDR3 DNA reads as TGTGCCAGCAGTGGGACAGGGGTGAACACCGGGGAGCTGTTTTTT. The chain uses TRBV6-6 and TRBJ2-2, with 10 nucleotides matching TRBD1. CDR3 length equals 15 residues. CDR1 MNHNY and CDR2 SVGAGI come from the germline V gene (reference sequence). V was clipped by 5 bases and J by 1 base; unmatched bases: 1.

The table lists this clone with a count of one. The V and J genes are TRBV7-9 and TRBJ2-6; a weak D match, TRBD1 (6 bases). This CDR3 region has 17 residues. Deletions cut 6 bases from V and 1 base from J, with 16 bases between. Germline assignment: CDR1 SEHNR and CDR2 FQNEAQ (reference sequence). The CDR3 sequence: CASSYLQRGSGANVLTF. The CDR3 nucleotides are TGTGCCAGCAGTTACCTTCAAAGGGGGTCTGGGGCCAACGTCCTGACTTTC. Looking up the rest from reference TRBV7-9 and TRBJ2-6 gives the full variable domain: DTGVSQNPRHKITKRGQNVTFRCDPISEHNRLYWYRQTLGQGPEFLTYFQNEAQLEKSRLLSDRFSAERPKGSFSTLEIQRTEQGDSAMYLCASSYLQRGSGANVLTFGAGSRLTVL.

The chain employs TRBV10-1 and TRBJ2-1, with a tentative D call TRBD1 (6 bases). V lost 2 bases to trimming and J lost 5 bases, with 7 bases between them. Germline V gives CDR1 WNHNN, CDR2 SYGVQD (reference sequence). The CDR3 sequence is 13 residues long. CDR3 sequence: CASSENRDNEQFF. The CDR3, as DNA: TGCGCCAGCAGTGAGAACAGGGACAATGAGCAGTTCTTC.

This clone was observed a few times. The chain joins TRBV28 to TRBJ1-3, with 9 bases identical to TRBD1. Germline CDR1 MDHEN, CDR2 SYDVKM. V shed 8 bases, J shed 8 bases, and the junction held 4 bases outside the gene matches. This CDR3 is built from 12 residues. The DNA for the CDR3 is TGTGCCAGCGGGGACAGGGACGACACCATATATTTT. The encoded protein is CASGDRDDTIYF.

As concerns this clone: The conserved final phenylalanine or tryptophan is absent from the CDR3, which likely points to a read error. The chain couples TRBV7-9 to TRBJ2-7, with no clear D. This CDR3 has 13 amino acids. Trimming removed 5 bases from V and 0 bases from J, with 8 bases in between. The V gene's germline CDR1 is SEHNR and CDR2 FQNEAQ (reference sequence). The CDR3: CASSVDDSYEQYA. The CDR3 DNA reads TGTGCCAGCAGCGTAGACGACTCCTACGAGCAGTACGCC.

The rearrangement uses TRBV27 and TRBJ2-1, with TRBD2 identical over 10 bases. Germline assignment: CDR1 MNHEY and CDR2 SMNVEV (reference sequence). J lost 2 bases, V lost 0 bases, and 1 base had no gene match. The CDR3 sequence is 16 residues long. As DNA, the CDR3 is TGTGCCAGCAGTTTATCTAGCGGGAGGACCTACAATGAGCAGTTCTTC. Translating gives CASSLSSGRTYNEQFF.

This clone was seen a single time. For the CDR3, the DNA is TGCGCCAGCAGCCAAGAAGCGCCGTCATACGAGCAGTACTTC. Amino acids: CASSQEAPSYEQYF. The chain joins TRBV4-1 to TRBJ2-7, with D hard to call. The CDR3 has 14 amino acids. Trimming shortened V by 0 bases and J by 4 bases, and 10 bases separated the two germline ends. CDR1 is MGHRA, CDR2 YSYEKL, per germline.

J is TRBJ2-3 and V is TRBV1; the table's D call TRBD2 went unverified against the DNA. TRBV1 is annotated as a pseudogene. The CDR3 extends over 19 amino acids. The CDR3 nucleotides are TGCACCAGCAGCACCCCGACTAGCGGGAGACGGGCGGGCACAGATACGCAGTATTTT. Translated, it gives CTSSTPTSGRRAGTDTQYF.

V usage is TRBV9 and J usage is TRBJ1-2; 7 bases fit TRBD1. The CDR3 totals 14 residues. Germline CDR1 is SGDLS and CDR2 is YYNGEE. The V and J ends lost 4 bases and 4 bases, in that order; junction bases with no gene match: 7. CDR3 amino acids: CASSSMGQSYGYTF. The DNA for the CDR3 is TGTGCCAGCAGCTCGATGGGACAGTCCTATGGCTACACCTTC.

This rearrangement joins TRBV4-1 to TRBJ2-2; unclear D gene. CDR1 is MGHRA and CDR2 is YSYEKL in the germline V gene. The CDR3 is made up of 14 amino acids. Trimming shortened V by 3 bases and J by 1 base, and 6 bases separated the two germline ends. For the CDR3, the DNA is TGCGCCAGCAGCCAGGGCAGGAACACCGGGGAGCTGTTTTTT. Translation gives CASSQGRNTGELFF.

The chain carries TRBV7-9 and TRBJ2-1, with 8 bases fitting TRBD2. The trim removed 5 bases at V and 9 bases at J, leaving 12 bases unmatched. Germline V gene lookup returns CDR1 SEHNR and CDR2 FQNEAQ (reference sequence). The CDR3 is made up of 15 amino acids. The CDR3 spells CASSLGLAGRSEQFF. The CDR3 DNA reads as TGTGCCAGCAGCCTAGGGCTAGCGGGTAGATCTGAGCAGTTCTTC.

The rearrangement joins TRBV19 to TRBJ1-1, with TRBD1 matching over 9 bases. CDR3 length: 15 amino acids. J gave up 1 base and V 5 bases, and 5 bases lay outside the gene matches. Germline CDR1 and CDR2: LNHDA and SQIVND (reference sequence). Here the CDR3 reads CASSPEGQGNTEAFF. In DNA form, the CDR3 reads TGTGCCAGTAGTCCCGAGGGACAGGGGAACACTGAAGCTTTCTTT.

The V gene is TRBV13, the J gene TRBJ2-7, with 7 bases lining up with TRBD1. There are 15 residues in the CDR3. Germline CDR1 and CDR2: PRHDT and FYEKMQ (reference sequence). The J segment lost 6 bases and the V segment lost 5 bases, leaving 13 bases of the junction unmatched. CDR3: CASSGGQFPPLEQYF. The CDR3, as DNA: TGTGCCAGCAGCGGGGGACAGTTTCCCCCACTCGAGCAGTACTTC.